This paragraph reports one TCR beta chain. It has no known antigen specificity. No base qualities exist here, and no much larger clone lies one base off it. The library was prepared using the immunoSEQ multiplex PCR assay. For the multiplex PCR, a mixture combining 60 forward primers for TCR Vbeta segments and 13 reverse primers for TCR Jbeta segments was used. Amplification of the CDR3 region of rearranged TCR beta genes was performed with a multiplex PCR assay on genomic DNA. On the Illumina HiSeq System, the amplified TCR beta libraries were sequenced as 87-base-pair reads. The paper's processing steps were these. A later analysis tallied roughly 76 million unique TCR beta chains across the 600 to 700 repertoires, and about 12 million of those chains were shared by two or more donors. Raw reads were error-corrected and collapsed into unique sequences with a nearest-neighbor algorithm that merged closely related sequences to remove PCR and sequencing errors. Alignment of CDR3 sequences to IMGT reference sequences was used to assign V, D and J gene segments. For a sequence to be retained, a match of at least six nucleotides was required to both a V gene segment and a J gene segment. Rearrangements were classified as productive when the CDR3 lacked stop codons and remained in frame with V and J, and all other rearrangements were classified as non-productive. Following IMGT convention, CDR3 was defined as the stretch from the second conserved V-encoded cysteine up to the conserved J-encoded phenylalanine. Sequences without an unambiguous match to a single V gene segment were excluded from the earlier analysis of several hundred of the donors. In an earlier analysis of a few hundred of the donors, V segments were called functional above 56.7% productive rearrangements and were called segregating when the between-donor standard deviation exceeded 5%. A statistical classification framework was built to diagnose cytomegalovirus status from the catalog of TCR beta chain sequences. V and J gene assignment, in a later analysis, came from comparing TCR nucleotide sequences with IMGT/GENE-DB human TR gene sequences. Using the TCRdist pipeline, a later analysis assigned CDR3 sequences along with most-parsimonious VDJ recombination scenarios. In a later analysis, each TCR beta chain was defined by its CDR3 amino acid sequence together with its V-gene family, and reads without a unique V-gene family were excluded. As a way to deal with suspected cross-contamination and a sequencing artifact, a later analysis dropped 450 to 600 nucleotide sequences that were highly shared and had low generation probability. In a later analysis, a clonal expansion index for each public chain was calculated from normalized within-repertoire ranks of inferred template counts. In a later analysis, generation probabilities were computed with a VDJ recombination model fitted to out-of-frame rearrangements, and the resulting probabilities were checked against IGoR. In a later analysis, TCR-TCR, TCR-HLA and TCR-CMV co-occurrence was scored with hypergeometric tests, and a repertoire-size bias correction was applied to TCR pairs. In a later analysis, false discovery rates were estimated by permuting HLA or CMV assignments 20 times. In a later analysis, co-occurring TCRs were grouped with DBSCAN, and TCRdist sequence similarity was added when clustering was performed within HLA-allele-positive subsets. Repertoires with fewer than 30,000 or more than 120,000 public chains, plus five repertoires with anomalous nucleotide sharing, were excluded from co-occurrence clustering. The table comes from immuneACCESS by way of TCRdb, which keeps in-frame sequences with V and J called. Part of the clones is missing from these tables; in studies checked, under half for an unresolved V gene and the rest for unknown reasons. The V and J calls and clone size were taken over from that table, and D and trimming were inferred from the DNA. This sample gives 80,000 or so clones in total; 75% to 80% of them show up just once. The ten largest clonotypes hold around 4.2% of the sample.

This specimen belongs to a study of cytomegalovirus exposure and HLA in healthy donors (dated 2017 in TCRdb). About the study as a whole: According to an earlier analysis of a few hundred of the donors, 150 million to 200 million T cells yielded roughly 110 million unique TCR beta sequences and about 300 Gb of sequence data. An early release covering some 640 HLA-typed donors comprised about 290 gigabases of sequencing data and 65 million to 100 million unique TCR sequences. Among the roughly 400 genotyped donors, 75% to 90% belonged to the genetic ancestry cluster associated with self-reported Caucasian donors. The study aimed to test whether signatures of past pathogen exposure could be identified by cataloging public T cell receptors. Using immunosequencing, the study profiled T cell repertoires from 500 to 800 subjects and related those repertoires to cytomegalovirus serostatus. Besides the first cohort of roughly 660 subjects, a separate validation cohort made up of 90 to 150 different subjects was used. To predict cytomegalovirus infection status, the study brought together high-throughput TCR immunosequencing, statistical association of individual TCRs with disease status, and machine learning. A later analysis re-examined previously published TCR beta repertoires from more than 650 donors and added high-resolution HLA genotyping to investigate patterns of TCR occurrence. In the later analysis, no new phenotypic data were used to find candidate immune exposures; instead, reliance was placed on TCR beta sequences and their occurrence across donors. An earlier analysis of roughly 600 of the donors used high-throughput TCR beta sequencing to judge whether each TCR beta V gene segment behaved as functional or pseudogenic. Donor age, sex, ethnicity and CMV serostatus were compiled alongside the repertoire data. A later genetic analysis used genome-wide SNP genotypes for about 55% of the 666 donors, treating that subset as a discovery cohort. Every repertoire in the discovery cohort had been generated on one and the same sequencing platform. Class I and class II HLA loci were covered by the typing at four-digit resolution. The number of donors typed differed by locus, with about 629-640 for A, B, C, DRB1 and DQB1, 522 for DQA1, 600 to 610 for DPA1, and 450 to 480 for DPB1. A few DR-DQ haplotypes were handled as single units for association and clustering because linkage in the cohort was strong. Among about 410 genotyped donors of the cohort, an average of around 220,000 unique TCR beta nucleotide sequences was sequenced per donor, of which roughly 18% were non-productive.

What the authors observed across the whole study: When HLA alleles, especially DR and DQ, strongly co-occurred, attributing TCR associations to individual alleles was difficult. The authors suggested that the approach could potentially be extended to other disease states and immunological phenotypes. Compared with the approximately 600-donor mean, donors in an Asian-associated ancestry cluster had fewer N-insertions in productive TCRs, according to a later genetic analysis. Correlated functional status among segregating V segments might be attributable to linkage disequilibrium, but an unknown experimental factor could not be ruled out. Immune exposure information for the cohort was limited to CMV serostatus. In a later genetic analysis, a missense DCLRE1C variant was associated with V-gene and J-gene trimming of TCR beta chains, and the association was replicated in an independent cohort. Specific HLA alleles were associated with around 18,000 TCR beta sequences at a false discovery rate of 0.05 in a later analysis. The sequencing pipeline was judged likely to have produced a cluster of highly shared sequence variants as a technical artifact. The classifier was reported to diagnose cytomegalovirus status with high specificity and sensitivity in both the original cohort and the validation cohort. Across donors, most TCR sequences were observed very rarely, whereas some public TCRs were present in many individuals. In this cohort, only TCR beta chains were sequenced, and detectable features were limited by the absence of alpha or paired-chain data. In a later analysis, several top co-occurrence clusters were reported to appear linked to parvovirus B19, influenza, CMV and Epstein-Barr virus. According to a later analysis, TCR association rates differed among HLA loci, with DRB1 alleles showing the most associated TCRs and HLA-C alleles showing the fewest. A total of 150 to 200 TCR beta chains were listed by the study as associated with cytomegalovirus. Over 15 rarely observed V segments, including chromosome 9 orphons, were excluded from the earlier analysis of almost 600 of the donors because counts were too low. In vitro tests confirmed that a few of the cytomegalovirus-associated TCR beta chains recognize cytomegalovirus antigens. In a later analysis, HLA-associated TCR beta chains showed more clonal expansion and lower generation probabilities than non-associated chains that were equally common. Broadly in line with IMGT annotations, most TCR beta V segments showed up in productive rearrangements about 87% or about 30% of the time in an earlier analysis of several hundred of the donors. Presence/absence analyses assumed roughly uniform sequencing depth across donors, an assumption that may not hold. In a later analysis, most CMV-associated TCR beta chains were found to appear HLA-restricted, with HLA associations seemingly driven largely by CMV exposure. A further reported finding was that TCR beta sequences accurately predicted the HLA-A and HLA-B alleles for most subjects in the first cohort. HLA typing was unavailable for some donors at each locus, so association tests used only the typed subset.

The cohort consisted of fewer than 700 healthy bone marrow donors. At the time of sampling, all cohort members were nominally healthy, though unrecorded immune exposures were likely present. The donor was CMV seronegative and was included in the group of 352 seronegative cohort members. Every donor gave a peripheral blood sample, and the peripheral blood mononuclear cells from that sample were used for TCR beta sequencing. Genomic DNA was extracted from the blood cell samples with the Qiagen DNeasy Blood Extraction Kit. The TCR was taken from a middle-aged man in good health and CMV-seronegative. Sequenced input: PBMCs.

CDR3 region: CSGSSGTAGEQYF. The DNA reads as follows: TGCAGCGGATCCTCCGGGACAGCTGGGGAGCAGTACTTC. The chain is encoded by TRBV29-1 joined to TRBJ2-7; 7 central nucleotides agree with TRBD1. The CDR3 has 13 amino acids, counting the end cysteine and phenylalanine. CDR3 DNA only is kept here, 39 bases in frame from base 1. CDR1 and CDR2 were assigned from the germline V gene as SQVTM and ANQGSEA. Ends trimmed: V by 7 bases, J by 7 bases; bases unmatched to a gene: 13.